The present entry profiles one T cell receptor (beta chain) with its context. Its antigen is not known. This specimen comes from a study of post-analysis software for immune sequencing data. Study-wide findings and caveats: Under the F measure, samples that were prepared in one batch clustered strongly together. Comparison with controls showed significantly lower normalized Chao1 diversity in multiple sclerosis patients. About five TRBV segments, including TRBV5-6, TRBV5-1 and TRBV20-1, were more frequent in patients than controls.

The CDR3 is made up of 13 amino acids. Germline V CDR1 and CDR2: SQVTM, ANQGSEA. J gave up 5 bases and V 5 bases, and 2 bases lay outside the gene matches. Unique-molecular-identifier-tagged TCR beta cDNA libraries were used. TCRdb re-called the PCR reads with MiXCR, one entry per CDR3 protein. The sample lists some 690,000 distinct CDR3 sequences, 55% to 70% occurring once. This chain links TRBV29-1 with TRBJ2-1; 11 positions agree with TRBD2. This TCR was recovered from a girl aged 2 to 10 with multiple sclerosis. Specimen: blood. The CDR3 sequence is CSVRLAGHNEQFF. CDR3 DNA: TGCAGCGTTCGACTAGCGGGACACAATGAGCAGTTCTTC.